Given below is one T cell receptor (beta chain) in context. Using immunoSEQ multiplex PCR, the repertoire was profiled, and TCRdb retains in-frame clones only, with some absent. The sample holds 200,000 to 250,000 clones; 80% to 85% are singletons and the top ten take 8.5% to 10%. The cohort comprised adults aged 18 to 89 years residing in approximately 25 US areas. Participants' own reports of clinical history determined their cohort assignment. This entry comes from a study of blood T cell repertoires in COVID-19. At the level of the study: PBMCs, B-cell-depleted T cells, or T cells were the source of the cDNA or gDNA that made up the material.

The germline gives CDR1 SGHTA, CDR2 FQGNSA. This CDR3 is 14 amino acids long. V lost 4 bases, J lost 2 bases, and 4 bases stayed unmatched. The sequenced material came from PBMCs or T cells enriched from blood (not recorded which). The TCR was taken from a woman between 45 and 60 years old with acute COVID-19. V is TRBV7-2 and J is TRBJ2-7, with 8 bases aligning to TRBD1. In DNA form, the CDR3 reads TGTGCCAGCAGCTCGGGACAGGTCCCCTACGAGCAGTACTTC. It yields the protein CASSSGQVPYEQYF.